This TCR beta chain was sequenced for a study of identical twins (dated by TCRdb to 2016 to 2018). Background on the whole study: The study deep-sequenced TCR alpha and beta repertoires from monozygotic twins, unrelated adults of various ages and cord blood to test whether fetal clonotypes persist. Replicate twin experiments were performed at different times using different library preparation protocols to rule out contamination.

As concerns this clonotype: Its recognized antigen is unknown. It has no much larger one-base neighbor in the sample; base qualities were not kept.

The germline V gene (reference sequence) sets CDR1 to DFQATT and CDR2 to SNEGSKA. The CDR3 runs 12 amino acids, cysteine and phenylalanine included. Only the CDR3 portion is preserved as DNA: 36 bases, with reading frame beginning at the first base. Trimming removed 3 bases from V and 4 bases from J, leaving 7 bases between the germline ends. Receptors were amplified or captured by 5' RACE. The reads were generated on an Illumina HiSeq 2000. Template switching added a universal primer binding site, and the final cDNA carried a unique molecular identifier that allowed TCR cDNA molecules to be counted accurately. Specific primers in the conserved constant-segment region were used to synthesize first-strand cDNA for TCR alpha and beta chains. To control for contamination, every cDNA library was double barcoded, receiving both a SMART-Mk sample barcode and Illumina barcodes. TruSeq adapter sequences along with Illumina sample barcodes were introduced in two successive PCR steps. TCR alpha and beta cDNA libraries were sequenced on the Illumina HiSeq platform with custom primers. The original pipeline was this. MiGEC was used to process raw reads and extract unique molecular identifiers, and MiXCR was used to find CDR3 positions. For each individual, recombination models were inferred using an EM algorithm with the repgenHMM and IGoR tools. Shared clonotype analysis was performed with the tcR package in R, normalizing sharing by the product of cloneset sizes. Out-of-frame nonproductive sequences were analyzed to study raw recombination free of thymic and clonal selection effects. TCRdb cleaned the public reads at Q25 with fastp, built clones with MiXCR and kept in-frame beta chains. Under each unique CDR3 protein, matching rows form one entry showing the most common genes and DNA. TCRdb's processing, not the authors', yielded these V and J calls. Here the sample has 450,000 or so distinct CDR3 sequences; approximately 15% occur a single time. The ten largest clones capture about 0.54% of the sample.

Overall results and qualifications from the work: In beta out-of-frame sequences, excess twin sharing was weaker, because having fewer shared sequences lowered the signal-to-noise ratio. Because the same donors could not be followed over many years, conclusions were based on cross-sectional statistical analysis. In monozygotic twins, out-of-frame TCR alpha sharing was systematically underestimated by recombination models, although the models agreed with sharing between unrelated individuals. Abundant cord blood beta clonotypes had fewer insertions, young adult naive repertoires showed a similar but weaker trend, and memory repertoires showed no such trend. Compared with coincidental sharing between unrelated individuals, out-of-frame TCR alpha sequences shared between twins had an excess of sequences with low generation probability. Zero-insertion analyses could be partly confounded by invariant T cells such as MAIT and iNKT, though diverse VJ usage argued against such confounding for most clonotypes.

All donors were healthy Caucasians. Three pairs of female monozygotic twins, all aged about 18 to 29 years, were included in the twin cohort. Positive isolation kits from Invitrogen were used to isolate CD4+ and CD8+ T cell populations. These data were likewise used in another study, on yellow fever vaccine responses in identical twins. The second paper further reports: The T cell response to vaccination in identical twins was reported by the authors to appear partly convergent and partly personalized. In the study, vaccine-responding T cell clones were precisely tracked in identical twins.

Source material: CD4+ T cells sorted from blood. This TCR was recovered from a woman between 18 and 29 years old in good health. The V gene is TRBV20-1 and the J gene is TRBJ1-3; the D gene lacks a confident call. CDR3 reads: CSASRVGNTIYF. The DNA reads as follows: TGCAGTGCTAGCCGGGTGGGAAACACCATATATTTT.